The T cell receptor beta chain described here comes from a study of T cells in narcolepsy. Study-wide results and limits: Same-patient CSF and blood CD4+ T cell clonotypes included HCRT-specific and TRIB2-specific autoreactive ones. No autoreactive T cell clone sequences appeared in some memory CD4+ repertoires. Reportedly, autoreactive clonotypes were serially detected in patients' blood but not controls'.

The ends were cut back, 3 bases at V and 6 bases at J, with 6 bases in the middle. This CDR3 has 12 amino acids. CDR1 is LNHDA and CDR2 is SQIVND in the germline V gene (reference sequence). Of note for this clone: Its antigen remains unknown.

The protocol was immunoSEQ multiplex PCR, while the TCRdb copy is restricted to in-frame clones and leaves out a portion. The repertoire holds roughly 25,000 clones, with approximately 85% as singletons. The receptor was derived from a human donor with narcolepsy. The chain employs TRBV19 and TRBJ1-5; D is ambiguous. Sample: CD45RA- memory CD4+ T cells from PBMCs. In nucleotides, the CDR3 is TGTGCCAGTAGTATGTTGAGTCAGCCCCAGCATTTT. Translated: CASSMLSQPQHF.